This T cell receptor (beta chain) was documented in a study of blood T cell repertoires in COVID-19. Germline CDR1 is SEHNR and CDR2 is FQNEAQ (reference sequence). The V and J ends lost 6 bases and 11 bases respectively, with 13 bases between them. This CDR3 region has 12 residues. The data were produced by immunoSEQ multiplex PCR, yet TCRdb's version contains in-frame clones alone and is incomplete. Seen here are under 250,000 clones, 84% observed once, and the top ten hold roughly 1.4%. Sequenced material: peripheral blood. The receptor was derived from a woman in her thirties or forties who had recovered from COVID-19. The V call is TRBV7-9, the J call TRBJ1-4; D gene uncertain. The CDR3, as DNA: TGTGCCAGCAGTTCACGCGGGGAGAAACTGTTTTTT. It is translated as CASSSRGEKLFF.